Below are 18 T cell receptor beta chains sequenced from a single sample in a study of early T cells in non-severe SARS-CoV-2 infection. Each CDR3 protein is one row after TCRdb ran MiXCR on the 5' RACE reads. In the table there are 50,000 or so distinct CDR3 sequences, 5.5% to 6.5% of which are singletons. Sequenced: whole blood. These receptors were taken from an adult who was a healthcare worker with PCR-confirmed SARS-CoV-2 infection or an uninfected control (not recorded which).

This clonotype was seen repeatedly, ten times or more. This chain links TRBV14 with TRBJ2-7; D is uncertain. Germline assignment: CDR1 SGHDN and CDR2 FVKESK. The V end lost 6 bases, the J end lost 3 bases, and 9 bases lay between the germline ends. CDR3 length equals 12 residues. The CDR3: CASRGTGYEQYF. The CDR3 nucleotides are TGTGCCAGCAGGGGCACGGGCTACGAGCAGTACTTC.

This clonotype was seen ten or more times. This chain joins TRBV3-1 and TRBJ2-5, with D perhaps TRBD2 (6 bases). The V gene lost 4 bases and the J gene lost 2 bases, with 14 bases spanning the gap. The V gene's germline CDR1 is LGHDT and CDR2 YNNKEL (reference sequence). This CDR3 has 15 residues. The CDR3 DNA is TGTGCCAGCAGCCCCCGGGGCGGGATGCAAGAGACCCAGTACTTC. This encodes CASSPRGGMQETQYF.

This clonotype was seen repeatedly, ten times or more. The chain joins TRBV5-4 to TRBJ2-1, with TRBD1 matching over 8 bases. V gave up 3 bases and J gave up 11 bases; unmatched junction bases: 10. The germline V gene encodes CDR1 SGHNT and CDR2 YYREEE (reference sequence). There are 14 residues in the CDR3. In DNA, the CDR3 is TGTGCCAGCAGCTCGGGGACAGGCTGGGCCCAGCAGTTCTTC. Protein product: CASSSGTGWAQQFF.

This clonotype occurred many times. This chain joins TRBV2 and TRBJ1-5, with TRBD1 identical over 7 bases. Trimming cost V 4 bases and J 4 bases; bases outside gene matches: 7. Germline assignment: CDR1 SNHLY and CDR2 FYNNEI. The CDR3 contains 15 residues. CDR3 loop: CASSGQGEVNQPQHF. Here the CDR3 DNA reads TGTGCCAGCAGTGGACAGGGAGAGGTTAATCAGCCCCAGCATTTT. The variable domain in full, completed from reference TRBV2 and TRBJ1-5, reads EPEVTQTPSHQVTQMGQEVILRCVPISNHLYFYWYRQILGQKVEFLVSFYNNEISEKSEIFDDQFSVERPDGSNFTLKIRSTKLEDSAMYFCASSGQGEVNQPQHFGDGTRLSIL.

This clonotype was seen many times. The chain combines TRBV20-1 with TRBJ2-7, with a possible D match to TRBD2 (5 bases). There are 11 residues in the CDR3. Trimming shortened V by 5 bases and J by 7 bases, and 12 bases separated the two germline ends. Germline V gives CDR1 DFQATT, CDR2 SNEGSKA (reference sequence). The CDR3 protein is CSAPGIEEQYF. The CDR3 nucleotides read TGCAGTGCTCCGGGGATAGAAGAGCAGTACTTC.

This clonotype was counted a few times. The chain links TRBV27 to TRBJ2-7; TRBD1 matches 8 bases. Per the germline V gene, CDR1 is MNHEY and CDR2 is SMNVEV (reference sequence). The CDR3 covers 15 residues. The V and J ends lost 5 bases and 0 bases, in that order; junction bases with no gene match: 6. The CDR3 sequence: CASSPDRASSYEQYF. The CDR3 bases are TGTGCCAGCAGTCCGGACAGGGCTAGCTCCTACGAGCAGTACTTC.

This clonotype has at least ten counts. V gene TRBV5-1 combines with J gene TRBJ1-4; a possible D gene is TRBD1 (5 bases). CDR3 length: 15 residues. Germline CDR1 reads SGHRS; CDR2 reads YFSETQ. V lost 0 bases and J 10 bases, leaving 16 bases between the germline ends. The CDR3 nucleotides read TGCGCCAGCAGCTTGGAGGTTGCAGGGCTCGGAAAACTGTTTTTT. It specifies CASSLEVAGLGKLFF. Together with reference TRBV5-1 and TRBJ1-4, the CDR3 gives the full variable domain: KAGVTQTPRYLIKTRGQQVTLSCSPISGHRSVSWYQQTPGQGLQFLFEYFSETQRNKGNFPGRFSGRQFSNSRSEMNVSTLELGDSALYLCASSLEVAGLGKLFFGSGTQLSVL.

This clonotype was seen repeatedly, ten times or more. The chain is built from TRBV5-4 and TRBJ2-4; 11 bases map to TRBD1. The V segment lost 3 bases and the J segment 2 bases; nucleotides outside the gene matches: 7. This CDR3 is 17 amino acids long. The germline gives CDR1 SGHNT, CDR2 YYREEE (reference sequence). CDR3 DNA: TGTGCCAGCAGCTCTTACCGGGACAGGGGGACCAAAAACATTCAGTACTTC. Its protein is CASSSYRDRGTKNIQYF.

This clonotype showed up many times. The chain carries TRBV2 and TRBJ2-7; 8 bases agree with TRBD1. The CDR3 runs 14 residues. J lost 5 bases, V lost 7 bases, and 10 bases had no gene match. Germline CDR1 reads SNHLY; CDR2 reads FYNNEI. This chain's CDR3 is CASTLDRVRDEQYF. The CDR3 DNA is TGTGCCAGCACCCTGGACAGGGTTCGGGACGAGCAGTACTTC.

This clonotype was observed once. A read error is possible here, since a much larger clone lies one base away. It is unclear where the CDR3 begins or ends on the DNA, so no DNA is shown, and the CDR3 is as TCRdb lists it. The V and J genes are TRBV29-1 and TRBJ2-1; TRBD2, the D gene given by the table, was not confirmed from the DNA. CDR1 and CDR2 (germline): SQVTM, ANQGSEA. The CDR3 has 14 amino acids, counting both end residues. This chain's CDR3 is CSVASGSFYNEQLF.

This chain links TRBV7-9 with TRBJ2-3; the D gene is possibly TRBD1 (6 bases). Germline loops: CDR1 SEHNR, CDR2 FQNEAQ (reference sequence). There are 13 residues in the CDR3. V was trimmed by 8 bases and J by 5 bases, leaving 14 bases between them. The CDR3 region has the DNA TGTGCCAGCGAGGGGGACGGTAAAGATACGCAGTATTTT. This gives the protein CASEGDGKDTQYF.

The chain combines TRBV7-6 with TRBJ1-6; D is ambiguous. Germline V CDR1 and CDR2: SGHVS, FNYEAQ. V gave up 5 bases and J gave up 14 bases, with 10 bases separating them. CDR3 length equals 11 residues. Here the CDR3 DNA reads TGTGCCAGCAGCCCGTTGAGGTCCCTCCACTTT. Translated: CASSPLRSLHF.

V usage is TRBV18 and J usage is TRBJ2-3; TRBD2 agrees at 8 bases. This CDR3 spans 16 amino acids. Germline V lookup: CDR1 KGHSH, CDR2 LQKENI. J lost 2 bases, V lost 0 bases, and 4 bases had no gene match. The CDR3 coding sequence is TGTGCCAGCTCACCACCGAATAGCGGGGTCACAGATACGCAGTATTTT. This encodes CASSPPNSGVTDTQYF.

The table lists this clonotype with many counts. The V and J genes are TRBV5-6 and TRBJ2-7; D not resolved. The V end was cut by 1 base, the J end by 1 base, with 9 bases between. Germline CDR1 and CDR2: SGHDT and YYEEEE. CDR3 length: 14 amino acids. The CDR3 coding sequence is TGTGCCAGCAGCTTGATCGGCAGTTCCTACGAGCAGTACTTC. The encoded protein is CASSLIGSSYEQYF.

The rearrangement uses TRBV27 and TRBJ2-7, with D perhaps assigned TRBD1 or TRBD2 (5 bases each). This CDR3 has 17 residues. V lost 5 bases, J lost 6 bases, and 26 bases lay in between. Per the germline V gene, CDR1 is MNHEY and CDR2 is SMNVEV (reference sequence). This CDR3 reads CASSRSFFPGQDGEQYF. The CDR3, as DNA: TGTGCCAGCAGTCGTTCCTTCTTTCCGGGGCAAGATGGCGAGCAGTACTTC.

In this sample, this clonotype turned up many times. The V and J genes are TRBV20-1 and TRBJ1-1; D gene uncertain. The CDR3 loop spans 11 amino acids. Germline CDR1 and CDR2: DFQATT and SNEGSKA (reference sequence). Here the CDR3 reads CSSGKATEAFF. The CDR3 nucleotides read TGCAGCTCCGGGAAGGCCACTGAAGCTTTCTTT.

The chain carries TRBV13 and TRBJ1-2; D is perhaps TRBD1 (6 bases). The CDR3 runs to 16 residues. Trimming took 5 bases from V and 4 from J, leaving 20 bases between them. Germline V CDR1 and CDR2: PRHDT, FYEKMQ (reference sequence). CDR3 sequence reads: CASSTRPGAGSYGYTF. Here the CDR3 DNA reads TGTGCCAGCAGCACCCGCCCAGGGGCGGGGTCCTATGGCTACACCTTC.

The sample holds many counts of this clonotype. The chain couples TRBV6-6 to TRBJ1-3; D not certain. The V gene lost 6 bases and the J gene lost 0 bases, with 6 bases spanning the gap. This CDR3 is 13 amino acids long. Germline V lookup: CDR1 MNHNY, CDR2 SVGAGI (reference sequence). CDR3 in DNA: TGTGCCAGCAGCTTAAGCTCTGGAAACACCATATATTTT. The encoded protein is CASSLSSGNTIYF.